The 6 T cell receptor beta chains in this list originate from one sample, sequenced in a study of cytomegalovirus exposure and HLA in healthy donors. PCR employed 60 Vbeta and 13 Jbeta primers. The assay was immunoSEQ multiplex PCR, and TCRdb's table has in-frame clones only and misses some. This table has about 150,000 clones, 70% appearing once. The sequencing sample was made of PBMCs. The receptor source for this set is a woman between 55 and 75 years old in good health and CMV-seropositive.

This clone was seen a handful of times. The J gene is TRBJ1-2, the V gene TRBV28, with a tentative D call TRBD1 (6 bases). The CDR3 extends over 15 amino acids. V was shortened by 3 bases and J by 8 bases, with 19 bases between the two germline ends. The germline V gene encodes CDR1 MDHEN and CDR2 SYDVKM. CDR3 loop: CASSFGSAGAPGYTF. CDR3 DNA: TGTGCCAGCAGTTTCGGGTCCGCGGGGGCGCCCGGCTACACCTTC.

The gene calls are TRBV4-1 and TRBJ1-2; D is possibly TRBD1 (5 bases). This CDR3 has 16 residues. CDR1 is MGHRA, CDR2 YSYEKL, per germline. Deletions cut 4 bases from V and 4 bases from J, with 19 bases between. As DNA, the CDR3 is TGCGCCAGCAGCCCTTCCCCCGGGACGGGACTCTATGGCTACACCTTC. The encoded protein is CASSPSPGTGLYGYTF.

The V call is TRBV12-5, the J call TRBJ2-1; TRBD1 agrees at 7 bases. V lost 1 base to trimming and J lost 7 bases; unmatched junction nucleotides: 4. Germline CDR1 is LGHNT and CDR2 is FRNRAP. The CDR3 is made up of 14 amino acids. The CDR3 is CASGLGTGENEQFF. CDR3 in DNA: TGTGCTAGTGGTTTGGGGACAGGAGAAAATGAGCAGTTCTTC. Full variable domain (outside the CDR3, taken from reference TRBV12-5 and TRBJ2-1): DARVTQTPRHKVTEMGQEVTMRCQPILGHNTVFWYRQTMMQGLELLAYFRNRAPLDDSGMPKDRFSAEMPDATLATLKIQPSEPRDSAVYFCASGLGTGENEQFFGPGTRLTVL.

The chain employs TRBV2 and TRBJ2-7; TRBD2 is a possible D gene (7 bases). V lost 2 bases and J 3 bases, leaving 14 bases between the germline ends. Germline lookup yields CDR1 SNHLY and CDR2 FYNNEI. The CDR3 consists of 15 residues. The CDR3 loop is CASSERGAPFYEQYF. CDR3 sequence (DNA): TGTGCCAGCAGTGAACGGGGGGCCCCGTTCTACGAGCAGTACTTC.

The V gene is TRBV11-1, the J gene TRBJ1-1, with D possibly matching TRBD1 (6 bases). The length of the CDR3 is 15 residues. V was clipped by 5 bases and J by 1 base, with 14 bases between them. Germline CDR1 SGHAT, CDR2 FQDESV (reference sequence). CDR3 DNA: TGTGCCAGCAGCGGTGGGGGGGCGTGGAACACTGAAGCTTTCTTT. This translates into CASSGGGAWNTEAFF.

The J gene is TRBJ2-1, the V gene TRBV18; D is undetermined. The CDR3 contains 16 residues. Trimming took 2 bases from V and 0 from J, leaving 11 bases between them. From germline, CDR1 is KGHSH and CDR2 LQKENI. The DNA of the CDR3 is TGTGCCAGCTCACCAGGGCTGAAAAGCTCCTACAATGAGCAGTTCTTC. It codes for CASSPGLKSSYNEQFF.